The TCR beta chain described here comes from a study of blood T cell repertoires in COVID-19. Study-wide context: Samples of COVID-19 (acute and convalescent) were obtained from the United States, Italy and Spain. Sources were T cells, B-cell-depleted T cells, or PBMCs; the material itself was cDNA or gDNA.

Per the original data handling: Amplification of reference gene primers was used by the study to estimate nucleated cell counts. TCRdb's table, derived via immunoSEQ multiplex PCR, lists solely in-frame clones and lacks some. The V and J calls and clone size are taken from that table; D and trimming were inferred from the DNA. Here the sample spans about 86,000 clones, roughly 84% being singletons. Losses at the gene ends were 1 base for V and 0 bases for J; bases not matched to a gene: 15. This CDR3 comprises 20 residues. Germline V gene data show CDR1 as SQVTM and CDR2 as ANQGSEA. The source material was peripheral blood. The rearrangement joins TRBV29-1 to TRBJ2-1; the match to TRBD2 covers 10 bases. This clonotype was obtained from a man aged 65 to 85 with acute or convalescent COVID-19. CDR3 region: CSVEGTEGGLAASSYNEQFF. CDR3 DNA sequence: TGCAGCGTTGAAGGAACTGAGGGAGGACTAGCGGCTAGCTCCTACAATGAGCAGTTCTTC.